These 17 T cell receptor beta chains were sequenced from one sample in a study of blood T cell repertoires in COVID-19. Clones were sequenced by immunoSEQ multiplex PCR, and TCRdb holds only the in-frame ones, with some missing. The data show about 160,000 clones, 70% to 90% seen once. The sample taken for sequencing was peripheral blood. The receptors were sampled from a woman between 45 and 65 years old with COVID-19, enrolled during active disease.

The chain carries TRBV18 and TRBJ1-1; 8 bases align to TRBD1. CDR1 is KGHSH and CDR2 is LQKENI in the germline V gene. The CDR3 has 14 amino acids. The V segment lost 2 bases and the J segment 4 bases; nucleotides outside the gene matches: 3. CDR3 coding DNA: TGTGCCAGCTCACCAAGGGGACAGGTCACTGAAGCTTTCTTT. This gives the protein CASSPRGQVTEAFF.

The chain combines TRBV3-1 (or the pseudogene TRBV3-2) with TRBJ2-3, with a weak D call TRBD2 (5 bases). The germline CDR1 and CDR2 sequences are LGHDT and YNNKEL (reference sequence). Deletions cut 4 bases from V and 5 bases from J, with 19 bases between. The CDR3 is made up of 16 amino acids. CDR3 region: CASSPTRSAGVDTQYF. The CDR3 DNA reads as TGTGCCAGCAGCCCTACCCGTAGCGCCGGTGTAGATACGCAGTATTTT.

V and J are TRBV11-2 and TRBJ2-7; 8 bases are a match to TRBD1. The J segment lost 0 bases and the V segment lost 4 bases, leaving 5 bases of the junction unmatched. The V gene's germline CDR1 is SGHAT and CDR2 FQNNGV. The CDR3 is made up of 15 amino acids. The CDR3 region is CASSSRTGRSYEQYF. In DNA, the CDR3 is TGTGCCAGCAGCTCGCGGACAGGGCGCTCCTACGAGCAGTACTTC.

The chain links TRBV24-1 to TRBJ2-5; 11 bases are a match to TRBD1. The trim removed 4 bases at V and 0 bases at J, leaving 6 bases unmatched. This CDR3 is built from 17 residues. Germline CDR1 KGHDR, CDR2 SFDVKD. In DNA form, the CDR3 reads TGTGCCACCAGTGACTACCGGGACAGGGGGTACCAAGAGACCCAGTACTTC. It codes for CATSDYRDRGYQETQYF.

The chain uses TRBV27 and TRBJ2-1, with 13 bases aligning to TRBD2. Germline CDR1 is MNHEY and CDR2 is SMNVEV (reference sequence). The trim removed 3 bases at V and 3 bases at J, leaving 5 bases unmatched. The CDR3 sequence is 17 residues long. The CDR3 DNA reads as TGTGCCAGCAGTTTGCGACTAGCGGGGGGATACTACAATGAGCAGTTCTTC. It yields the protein CASSLRLAGGYYNEQFF.

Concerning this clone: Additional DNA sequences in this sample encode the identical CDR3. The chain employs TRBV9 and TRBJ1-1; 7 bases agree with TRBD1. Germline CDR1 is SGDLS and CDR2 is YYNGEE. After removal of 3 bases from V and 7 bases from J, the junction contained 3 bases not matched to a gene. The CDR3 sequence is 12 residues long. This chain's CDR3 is CASSAGGSEAFF. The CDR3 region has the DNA TGTGCCAGCAGCGCAGGGGGTAGTGAAGCTTTCTTT.

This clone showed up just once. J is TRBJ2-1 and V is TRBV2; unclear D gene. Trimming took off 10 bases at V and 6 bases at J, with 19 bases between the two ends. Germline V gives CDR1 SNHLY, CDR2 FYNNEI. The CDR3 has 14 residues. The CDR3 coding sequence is TGTGCCAATCGTAAGGAGTCAGTAATCAATGAGCAGTTCTTC. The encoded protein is CANRKESVINEQFF. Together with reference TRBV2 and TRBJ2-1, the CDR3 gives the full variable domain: EPEVTQTPSHQVTQMGQEVILRCVPISNHLYFYWYRQILGQKVEFLVSFYNNEISEKSEIFDDQFSVERPDGSNFTLKIRSTKLEDSAMYFCANRKESVINEQFFGPGTRLTVL.

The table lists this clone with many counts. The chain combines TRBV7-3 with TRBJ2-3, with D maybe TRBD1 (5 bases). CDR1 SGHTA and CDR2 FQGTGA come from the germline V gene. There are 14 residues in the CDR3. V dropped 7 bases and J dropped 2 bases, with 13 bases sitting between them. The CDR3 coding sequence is TGTGCCAGCAAAGGGGTGGGCCCCACAGATACGCAGTATTTT. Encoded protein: CASKGVGPTDTQYF.

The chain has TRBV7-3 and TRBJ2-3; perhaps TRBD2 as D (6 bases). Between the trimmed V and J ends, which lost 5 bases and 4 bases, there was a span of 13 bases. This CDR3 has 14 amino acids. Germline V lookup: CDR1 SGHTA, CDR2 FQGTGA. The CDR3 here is CASSPRGSADTQYF. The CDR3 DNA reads TGTGCCAGCAGCCCACGGGGGAGTGCAGATACGCAGTATTTT.

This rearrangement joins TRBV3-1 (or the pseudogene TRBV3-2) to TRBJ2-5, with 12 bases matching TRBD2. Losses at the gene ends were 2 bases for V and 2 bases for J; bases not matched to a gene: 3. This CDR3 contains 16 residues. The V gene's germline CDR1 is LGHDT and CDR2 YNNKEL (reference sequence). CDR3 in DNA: TGTGCCAGCAGCCAACAAACTAGCGGGGGGCAAGAGACCCAGTACTTC. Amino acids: CASSQQTSGGQETQYF.

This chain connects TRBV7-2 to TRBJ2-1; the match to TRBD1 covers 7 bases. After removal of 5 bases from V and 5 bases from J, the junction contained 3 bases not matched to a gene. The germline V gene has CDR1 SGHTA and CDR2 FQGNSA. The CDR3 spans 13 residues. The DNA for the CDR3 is TGTGCCAGCAGCACAGACAGGGACAATGAGCAGTTCTTC. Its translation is CASSTDRDNEQFF. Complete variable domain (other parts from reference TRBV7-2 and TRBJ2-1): GAGVSQSPSNKVTEKGKDVELRCDPISGHTALYWYRQSLGQGLEFLIYFQGNSAPDKSGLPSDRFSAERTGGSVSTLTIQRTQQEDSAVYLCASSTDRDNEQFFGPGTRLTVL.

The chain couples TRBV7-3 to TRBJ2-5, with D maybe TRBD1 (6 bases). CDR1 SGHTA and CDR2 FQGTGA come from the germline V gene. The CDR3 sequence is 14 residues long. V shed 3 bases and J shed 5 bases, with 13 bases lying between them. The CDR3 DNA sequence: TGTGCCAGCAGCTTTGCAGGGGTAGGGGAGACCCAGTACTTC. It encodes CASSFAGVGETQYF.

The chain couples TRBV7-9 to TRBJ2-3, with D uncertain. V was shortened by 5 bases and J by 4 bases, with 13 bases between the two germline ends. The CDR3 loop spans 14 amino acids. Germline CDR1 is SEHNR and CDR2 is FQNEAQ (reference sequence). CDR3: CASSARFNSDTQYF. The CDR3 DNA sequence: TGTGCCAGCAGCGCAAGATTTAACTCAGATACGCAGTATTTT.

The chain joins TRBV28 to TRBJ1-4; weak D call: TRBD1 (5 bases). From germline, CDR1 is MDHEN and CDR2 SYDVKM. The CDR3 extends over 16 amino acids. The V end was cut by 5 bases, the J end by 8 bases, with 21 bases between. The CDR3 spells CASSPLGGRDVEKLFF. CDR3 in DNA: TGTGCCAGCAGTCCGCTGGGGGGAAGGGACGTGGAAAAACTGTTTTTT.

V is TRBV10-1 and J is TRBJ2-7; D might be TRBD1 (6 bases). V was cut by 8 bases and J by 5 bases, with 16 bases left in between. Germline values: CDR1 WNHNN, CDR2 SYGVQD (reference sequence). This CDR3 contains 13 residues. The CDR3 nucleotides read TGCGCCAGCGCTCCTTCAGGGGCGCACGAGCAGTACTTC. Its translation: CASAPSGAHEQYF.

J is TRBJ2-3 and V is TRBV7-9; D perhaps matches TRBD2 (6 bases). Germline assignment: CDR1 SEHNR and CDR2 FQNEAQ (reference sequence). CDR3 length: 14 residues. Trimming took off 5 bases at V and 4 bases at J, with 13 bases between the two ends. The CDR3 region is CASSNLGGSDTQYF. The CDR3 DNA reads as TGTGCCAGCAGCAATCTCGGGGGTTCAGATACGCAGTATTTT.

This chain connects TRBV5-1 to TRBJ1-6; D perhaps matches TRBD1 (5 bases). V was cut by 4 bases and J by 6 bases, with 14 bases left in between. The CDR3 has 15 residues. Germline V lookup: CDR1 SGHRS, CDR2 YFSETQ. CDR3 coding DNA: TGCGCCAGCAGCGAAGGAGGGGTTTCTAATTCACCCCTCCACTTT. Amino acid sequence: CASSEGGVSNSPLHF.